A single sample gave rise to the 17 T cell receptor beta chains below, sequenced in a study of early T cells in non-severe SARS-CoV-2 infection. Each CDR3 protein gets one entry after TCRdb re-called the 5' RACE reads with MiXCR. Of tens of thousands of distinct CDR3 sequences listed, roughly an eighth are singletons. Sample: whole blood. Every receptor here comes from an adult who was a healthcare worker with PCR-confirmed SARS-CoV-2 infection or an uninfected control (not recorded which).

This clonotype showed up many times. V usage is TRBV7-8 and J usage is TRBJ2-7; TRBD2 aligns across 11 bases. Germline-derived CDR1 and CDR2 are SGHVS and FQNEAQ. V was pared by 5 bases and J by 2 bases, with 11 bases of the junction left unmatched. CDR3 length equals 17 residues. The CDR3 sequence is CASSTTPGLADTYEQYF. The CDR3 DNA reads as TGTGCCAGCAGCACAACCCCGGGACTAGCGGATACCTACGAGCAGTACTTC.

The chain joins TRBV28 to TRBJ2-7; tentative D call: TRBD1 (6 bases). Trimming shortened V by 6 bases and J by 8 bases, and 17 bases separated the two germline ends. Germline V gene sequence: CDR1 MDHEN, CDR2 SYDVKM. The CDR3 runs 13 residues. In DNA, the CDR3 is TGTGCCAGCAGATCCACAGGGACGGGCAAGCAGTACTTC. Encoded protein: CASRSTGTGKQYF.

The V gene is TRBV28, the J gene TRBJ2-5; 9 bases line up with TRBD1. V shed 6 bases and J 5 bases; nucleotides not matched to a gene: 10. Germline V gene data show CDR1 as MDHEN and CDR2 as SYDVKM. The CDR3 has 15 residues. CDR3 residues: CASSPPGQGAETQYF. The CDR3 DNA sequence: TGTGCCAGCAGCCCCCCGGGACAGGGTGCGGAGACCCAGTACTTC. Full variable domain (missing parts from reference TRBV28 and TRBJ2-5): DVKVTQSSRYLVKRTGEKVFLECVQDMDHENMFWYRQDPGLGLRLIYFSYDVKMKEKGDIPEGYSVSREKKERFSLILESASTNQTSMYLCASSPPGQGAETQYFGPGTRLLVL.

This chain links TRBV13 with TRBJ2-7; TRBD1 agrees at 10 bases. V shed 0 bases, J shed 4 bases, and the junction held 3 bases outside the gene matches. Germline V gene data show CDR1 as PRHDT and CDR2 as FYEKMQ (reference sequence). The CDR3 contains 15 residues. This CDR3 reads CASSLGGTGAYEQYF. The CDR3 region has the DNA TGTGCCAGCAGCTTAGGCGGGACAGGGGCATACGAGCAGTACTTC. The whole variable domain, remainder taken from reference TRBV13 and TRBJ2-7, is AAGVIQSPRHLIKEKRETATLKCYPIPRHDTVYWYQQGPGQDPQFLISFYEKMQSDKGSIPDRFSAQQFSDYHSELNMSSLELGDSALYFCASSLGGTGAYEQYFGPGTRLTVT.

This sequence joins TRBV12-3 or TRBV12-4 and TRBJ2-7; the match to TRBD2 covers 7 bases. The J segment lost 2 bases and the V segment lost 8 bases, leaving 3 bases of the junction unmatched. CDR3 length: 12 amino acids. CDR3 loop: CASGGRAYEQYF. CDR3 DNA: TGTGCCAGCGGTGGGAGGGCCTACGAGCAGTACTTC.

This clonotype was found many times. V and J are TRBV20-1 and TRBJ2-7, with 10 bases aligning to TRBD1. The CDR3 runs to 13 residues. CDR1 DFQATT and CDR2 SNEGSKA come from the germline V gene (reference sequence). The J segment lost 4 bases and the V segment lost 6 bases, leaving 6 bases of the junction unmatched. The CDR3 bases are TGCAGTGCCCGGGACAGGGGAGAATACGAGCAGTACTTC. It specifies CSARDRGEYEQYF.

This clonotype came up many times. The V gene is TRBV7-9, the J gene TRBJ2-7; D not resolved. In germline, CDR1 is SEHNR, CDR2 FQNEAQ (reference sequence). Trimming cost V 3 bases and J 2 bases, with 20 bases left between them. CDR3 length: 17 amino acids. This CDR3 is CASSLAPGTSEAYEQYF. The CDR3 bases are TGTGCCAGCAGCTTGGCCCCGGGCACCTCAGAGGCCTACGAGCAGTACTTC.

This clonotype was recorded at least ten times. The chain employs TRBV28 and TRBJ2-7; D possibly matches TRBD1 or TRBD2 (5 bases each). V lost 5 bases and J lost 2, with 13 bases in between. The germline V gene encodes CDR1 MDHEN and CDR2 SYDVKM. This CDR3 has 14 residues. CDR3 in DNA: TGTGCCAGCAGTCCTCCGGGACGGGCCTACGAGCAGTACTTC. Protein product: CASSPPGRAYEQYF. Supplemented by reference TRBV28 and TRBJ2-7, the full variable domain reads DVKVTQSSRYLVKRTGEKVFLECVQDMDHENMFWYRQDPGLGLRLIYFSYDVKMKEKGDIPEGYSVSREKKERFSLILESASTNQTSMYLCASSPPGRAYEQYFGPGTRLTVT.

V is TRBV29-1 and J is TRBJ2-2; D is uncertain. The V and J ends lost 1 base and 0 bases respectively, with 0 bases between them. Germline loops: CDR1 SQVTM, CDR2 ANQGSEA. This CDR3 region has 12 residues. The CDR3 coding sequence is TGCAGCGTTGAAGCGAACACCGGGGAGCTGTTTTTT. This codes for CSVEANTGELFF.

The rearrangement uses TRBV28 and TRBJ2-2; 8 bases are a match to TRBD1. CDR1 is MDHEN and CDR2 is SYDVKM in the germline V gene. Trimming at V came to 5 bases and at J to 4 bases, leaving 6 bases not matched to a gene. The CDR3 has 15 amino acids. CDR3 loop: CASSTRTGITGELFF. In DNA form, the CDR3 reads TGTGCCAGCAGTACCCGGACAGGGATCACCGGGGAGCTGTTTTTT.

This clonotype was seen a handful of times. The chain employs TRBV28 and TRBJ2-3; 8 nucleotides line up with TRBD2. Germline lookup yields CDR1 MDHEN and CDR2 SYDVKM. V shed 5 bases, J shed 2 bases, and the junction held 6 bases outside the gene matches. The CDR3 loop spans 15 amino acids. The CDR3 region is CASSQGLAHTDTQYF. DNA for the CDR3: TGTGCCAGCAGTCAAGGACTAGCCCACACAGATACGCAGTATTTT.

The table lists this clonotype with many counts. CDR3 in amino acids: CASSPTSPSGRGRLRGTGELFF. The CDR3, as DNA: TGTGCCAGCAGTCCGACATCCCCCTCCGGGCGGGGGCGCTTAAGAGGGACCGGGGAGCTGTTTTTT. The rearrangement links TRBV27 to TRBJ2-2; D may be TRBD2 (7 bases). Trimming pared 5 bases from V and 5 bases from J, leaving 36 bases between. The CDR3 contains 22 residues. In germline, CDR1 is MNHEY, CDR2 SMNVEV (reference sequence).

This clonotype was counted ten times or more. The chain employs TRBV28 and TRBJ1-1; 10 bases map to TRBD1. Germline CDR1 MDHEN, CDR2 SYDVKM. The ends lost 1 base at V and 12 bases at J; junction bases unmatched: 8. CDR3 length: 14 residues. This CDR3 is CASSLLGTGASPFF. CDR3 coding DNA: TGTGCCAGCAGTTTATTAGGGACAGGGGCGTCTCCTTTCTTT. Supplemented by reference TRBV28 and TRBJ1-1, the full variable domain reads DVKVTQSSRYLVKRTGEKVFLECVQDMDHENMFWYRQDPGLGLRLIYFSYDVKMKEKGDIPEGYSVSREKKERFSLILESASTNQTSMYLCASSLLGTGASPFFGQGTRLTVV.

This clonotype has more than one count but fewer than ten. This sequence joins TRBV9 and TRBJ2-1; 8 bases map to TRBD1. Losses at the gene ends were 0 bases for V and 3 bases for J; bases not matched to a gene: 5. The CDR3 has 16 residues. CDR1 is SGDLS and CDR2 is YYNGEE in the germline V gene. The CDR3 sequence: CASSVVAGTGYNEQFF. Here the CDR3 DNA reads TGTGCCAGCAGCGTAGTAGCTGGGACAGGCTACAATGAGCAGTTCTTC. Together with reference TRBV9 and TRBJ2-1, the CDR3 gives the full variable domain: DSGVTQTPKHLITATGQRVTLRCSPRSGDLSVYWYQQSLDQGLQFLIQYYNGEERAKGNILERFSAQQFPDLHSELNLSSLELGDSALYFCASSVVAGTGYNEQFFGPGTRLTVL.

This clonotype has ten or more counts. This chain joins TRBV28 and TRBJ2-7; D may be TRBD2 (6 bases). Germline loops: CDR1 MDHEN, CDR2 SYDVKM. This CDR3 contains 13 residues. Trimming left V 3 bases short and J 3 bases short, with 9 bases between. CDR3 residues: CASSFGGDYEQYF. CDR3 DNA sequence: TGTGCCAGCAGTTTCGGCGGGGACTACGAGCAGTACTTC.

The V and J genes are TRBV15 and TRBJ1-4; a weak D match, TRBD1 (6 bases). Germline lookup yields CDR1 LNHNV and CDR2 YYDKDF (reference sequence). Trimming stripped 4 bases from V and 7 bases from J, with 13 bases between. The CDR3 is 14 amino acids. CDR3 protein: CATSIGGVGEKLFF. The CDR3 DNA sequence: TGTGCCACCAGCATAGGGGGAGTTGGTGAAAAACTGTTTTTT. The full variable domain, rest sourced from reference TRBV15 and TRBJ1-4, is DAMVIQNPRYQVTQFGKPVTLSCSQTLNHNVMYWYQQKSSQAPKLLFHYYDKDFNNEADTPDNFQSRRPNTSFCFLDIRSPGLGDTAMYLCATSIGGVGEKLFFGSGTQLSVL.

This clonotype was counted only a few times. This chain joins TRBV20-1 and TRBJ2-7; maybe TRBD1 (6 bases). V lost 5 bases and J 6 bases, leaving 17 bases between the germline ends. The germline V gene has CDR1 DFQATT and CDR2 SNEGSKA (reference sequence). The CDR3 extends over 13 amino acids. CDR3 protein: CSAQGQPFGEQYF. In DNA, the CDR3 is TGCAGTGCTCAAGGACAGCCCTTCGGCGAGCAGTACTTC.